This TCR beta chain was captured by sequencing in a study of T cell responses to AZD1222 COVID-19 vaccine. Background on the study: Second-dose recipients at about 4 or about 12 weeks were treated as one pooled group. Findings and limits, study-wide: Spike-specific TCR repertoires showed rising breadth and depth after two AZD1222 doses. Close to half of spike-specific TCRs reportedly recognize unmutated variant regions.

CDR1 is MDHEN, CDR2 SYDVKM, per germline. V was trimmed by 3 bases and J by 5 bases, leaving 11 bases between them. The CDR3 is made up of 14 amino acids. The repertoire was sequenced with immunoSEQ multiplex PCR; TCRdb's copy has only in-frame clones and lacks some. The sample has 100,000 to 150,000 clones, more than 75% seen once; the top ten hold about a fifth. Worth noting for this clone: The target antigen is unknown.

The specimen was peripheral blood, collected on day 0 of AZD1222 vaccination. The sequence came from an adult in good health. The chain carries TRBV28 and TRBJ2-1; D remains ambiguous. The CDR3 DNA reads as TGTGCCAGCAGTTTTTTGACAAGCGACAATGAGCAGTTCTTC. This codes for CASSFLTSDNEQFF.